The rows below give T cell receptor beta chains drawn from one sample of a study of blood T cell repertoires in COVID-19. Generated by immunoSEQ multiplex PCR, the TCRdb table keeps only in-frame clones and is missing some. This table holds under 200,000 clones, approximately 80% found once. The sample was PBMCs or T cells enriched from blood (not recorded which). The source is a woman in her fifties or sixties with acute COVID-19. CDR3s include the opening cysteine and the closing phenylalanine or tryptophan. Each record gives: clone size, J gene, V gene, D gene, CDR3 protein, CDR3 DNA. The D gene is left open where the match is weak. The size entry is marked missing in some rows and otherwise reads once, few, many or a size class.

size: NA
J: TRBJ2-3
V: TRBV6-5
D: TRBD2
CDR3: CASNPLAVTADTQYF
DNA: TGTGCCAGCAACCCACTAGCGGTAACTGCAGATACGCAGTATTTT

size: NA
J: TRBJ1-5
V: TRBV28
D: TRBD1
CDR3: CASRLSGTGNQPQHF
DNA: TGTGCCAGCAGACTCTCCGGGACAGGGAATCAGCCCCAGCATTTT

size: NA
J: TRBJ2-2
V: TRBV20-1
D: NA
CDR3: CSAPRTGELFF
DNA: TGCAGTGCCCCCCGTACCGGGGAGCTGTTTTTT

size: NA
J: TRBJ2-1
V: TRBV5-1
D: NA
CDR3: CASSLERGSHNEQFF
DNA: TGCGCCAGCAGCTTGGAAAGGGGGTCCCACAATGAGCAGTTCTTC

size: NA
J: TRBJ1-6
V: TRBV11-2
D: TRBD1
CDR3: CASSLDWAGGYNSPLHF
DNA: TGTGCCAGCAGCTTAGATTGGGCAGGGGGATATAATTCACCCCTCCACTTT

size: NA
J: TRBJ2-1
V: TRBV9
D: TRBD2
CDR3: CASSVARAGGPSYNEQFF
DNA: TGTGCCAGCAGCGTAGCTCGAGCGGGGGGGCCTTCCTACAATGAGCAGTTCTTC

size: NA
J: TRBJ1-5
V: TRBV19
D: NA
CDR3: CASSSAAGGLGDQPQHF
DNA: TGTGCCAGTAGTTCAGCAGCGGGGGGCCTAGGGGATCAGCCCCAGCATTTT

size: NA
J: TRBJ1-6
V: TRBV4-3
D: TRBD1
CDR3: CASSQAWGQDNSPLHF
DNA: TGCGCCAGCAGCCAAGCGTGGGGACAGGATAATTCACCCCTCCACTTT

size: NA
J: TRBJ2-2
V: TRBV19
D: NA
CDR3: CASRASGAGGAAELFF
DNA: TGTGCCAGTAGGGCCTCCGGAGCTGGCGGGGCCGCCGAGCTGTTTTTT

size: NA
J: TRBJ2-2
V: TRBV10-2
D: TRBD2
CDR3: CASRFWREGISRTGELFF
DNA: TGCGCCAGCAGATTTTGGCGGGAGGGGATCTCGAGGACCGGGGAGCTGTTTTTT

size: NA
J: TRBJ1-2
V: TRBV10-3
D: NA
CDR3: CAISERGALDGYTF
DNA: TGTGCCATCAGTGAGCGGGGGGCTCTTGATGGCTACACCTTC

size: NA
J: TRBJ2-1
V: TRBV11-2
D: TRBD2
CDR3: CASSFQRGSYNEQFF
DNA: TGTGCCAGCAGCTTCCAGCGGGGCTCCTACAATGAGCAGTTCTTC

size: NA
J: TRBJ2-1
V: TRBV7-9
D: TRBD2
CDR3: CASSEGLAAYNEQFF
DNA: TGTGCCAGCAGCGAGGGACTAGCGGCGTACAATGAGCAGTTCTTC

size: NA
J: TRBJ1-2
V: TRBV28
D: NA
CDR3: CASRPEGKRGSSYGYTF
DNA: TGTGCCAGCAGACCGGAAGGGAAAAGGGGGTCTAGCTATGGCTACACCTTC

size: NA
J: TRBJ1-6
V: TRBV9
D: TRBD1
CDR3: CASSLSTGGSYNSPLHF
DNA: TGTGCCAGCAGCTTATCTACAGGGGGCTCCTATAATTCACCCCTCCACTTT

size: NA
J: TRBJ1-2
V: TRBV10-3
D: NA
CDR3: CAIRDDSSNYGYTF
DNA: TGTGCCATCAGAGACGACAGTTCCAACTATGGCTACACCTTC

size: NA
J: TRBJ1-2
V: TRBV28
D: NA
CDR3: CASSSAAGDGYTF
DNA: TGTGCCAGCAGTTCCGCGGCGGGGGATGGCTACACCTTC

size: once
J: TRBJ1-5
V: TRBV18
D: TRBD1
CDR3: CASSLDRSNQPQHF
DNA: TGTGCCAGCTCACTGGACAGGAGCAATCAGCCCCAGCATTTT

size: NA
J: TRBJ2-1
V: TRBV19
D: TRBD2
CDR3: CASSRSSGPYNEQFF
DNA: TGTGCCAGTAGTAGGTCTAGCGGCCCCTACAATGAGCAGTTCTTC

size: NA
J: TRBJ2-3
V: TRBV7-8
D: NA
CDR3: CASRIERRITDTQYF
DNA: TGTGCCAGCAGAATTGAGCGTCGGATCACAGATACGCAGTATTTT

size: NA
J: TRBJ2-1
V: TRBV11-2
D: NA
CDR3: CASSSRLPSSYNEQFF
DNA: TGTGCCAGCAGCTCCAGACTCCCGAGCTCCTACAATGAGCAGTTCTTC

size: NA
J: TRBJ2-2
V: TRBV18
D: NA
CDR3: CASSRDTHTGELFF
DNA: TGTGCCAGCTCTCGAGACACACACACCGGGGAGCTGTTTTTT

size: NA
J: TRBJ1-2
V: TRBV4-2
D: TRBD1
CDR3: CASSQAGTGGRYTF
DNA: TGTGCCAGCAGCCAAGCCGGGACAGGGGGCCGCTACACCTTC

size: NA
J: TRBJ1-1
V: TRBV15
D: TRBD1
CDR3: CATSRDRGTGAAFF
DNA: TGTGCCACCAGCAGAGATCGGGGGACAGGGGCAGCTTTCTTT

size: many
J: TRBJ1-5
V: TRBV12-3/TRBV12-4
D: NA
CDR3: CASSWGGIQPQHF
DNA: TGTGCCAGCAGTTGGGGAGGGATTCAGCCCCAGCATTTT

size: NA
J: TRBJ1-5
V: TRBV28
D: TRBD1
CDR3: CATNFAGQGARQPQHF
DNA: TGTGCCACCAATTTTGCGGGACAGGGGGCAAGGCAGCCCCAGCATTTT